This entry lists 27 T cell receptor beta chains sequenced from one sample in a study of T cells in Graves' hyperthyroidism and ophthalmopathy. The source material, RNA transcripts, was used to amplify TCR beta CDR3 regions. First-round RT-PCR with HTBI primers amplified the TCR CDR3 region. TCRdb reprocessed the multiplex PCR reads via MiXCR and lists one record per CDR3 protein. The profile shows around 240,000 distinct CDR3 sequences, roughly 14% of them singletons. The sample was blood. These receptor sequences come from a middle-aged woman with Graves' hyperthyroidism that later progressed to Graves' ophthalmopathy.

The V and J genes are TRBV7-9 and TRBJ2-2, with D possibly TRBD1 on 6 matching bases. The CDR3 consists of 13 residues. Germline V gene sequence: CDR1 SEHNR, CDR2 FQNEAQ (reference sequence). V dropped 4 bases and J dropped 7 bases, with 10 bases sitting between them. Here the CDR3 reads CASSSGASGELFF. CDR3 in DNA: TGTGCCAGCAGCTCAGGGGCGAGCGGGGAGCTGTTTTTT.

This clonotype was recorded at least ten times. V gene TRBV14 combines with J gene TRBJ2-5, with D possibly being TRBD2 (5 bases). Germline V CDR1 and CDR2: SGHDN, FVKESK. CDR3 length: 16 residues. Trimming removed 3 bases at V and 1 base at J, with 15 bases between. The CDR3 DNA sequence: TGTGCCAGCAGCCAGGGGTTCGGACTTTTCCAAGAGACCCAGTACTTC. Translated, it gives CASSQGFGLFQETQYF.

The sample holds many counts of this clonotype. The CDR3, as DNA: TGTGCCAGCAGCGTAGACTCCCCTACCGCAGATACGCAGTATTTT. This codes for CASSVDSPTADTQYF. The chain carries TRBV2 and TRBJ2-3; D remains unclear. The CDR3 totals 15 residues. The V and J ends lost 6 bases and 4 bases respectively, with 17 bases between them. In germline, CDR1 is SNHLY, CDR2 FYNNEI.

The chain joins TRBV9 to TRBJ2-5, with D perhaps TRBD2 (5 bases). This CDR3 is built from 15 residues. Trimming removed 7 bases from V and 2 bases from J, with 18 bases in between. CDR1 is SGDLS and CDR2 is YYNGEE in the germline V gene. CDR3 region: CASRSQRSGQETQYF. The CDR3 DNA follows: TGTGCCAGCCGCTCACAGAGGTCGGGGCAAGAGACCCAGTACTTC. The variable domain in full, with the rest retrieved from reference TRBV9 and TRBJ2-5, is DSGVTQTPKHLITATGQRVTLRCSPRSGDLSVYWYQQSLDQGLQFLIQYYNGEERAKGNILERFSAQQFPDLHSELNLSSLELGDSALYFCASRSQRSGQETQYFGPGTRLLVL.

This clonotype has ten or more counts. The chain has TRBV24-1 and TRBJ2-1; TRBD1 matches 10 bases. This CDR3 has 15 amino acids. Trimming at V came to 1 base and at J to 5 bases, leaving 1 base not matched to a gene. The germline V gene encodes CDR1 KGHDR and CDR2 SFDVKD. The CDR3 spells CATSDFGTGDNEQFF. Written as DNA, the CDR3 is TGTGCCACCAGTGATTTTGGGACAGGGGACAATGAGCAGTTCTTC.

This clonotype was observed many times. The V call is TRBV25-1, the J call TRBJ2-2; possible D gene TRBD2, 6 bases. CDR3 size: 16 residues. Germline V CDR1 and CDR2: MGHDK, SYGVNS. V gave up 3 bases and J gave up 5 bases, with 16 bases separating them. The CDR3 loop is CASSDRSGAGTGELFF. For the CDR3, the DNA is TGTGCCAGCAGTGATAGGTCGGGAGCGGGTACCGGGGAGCTGTTTTTT.

V usage is TRBV7-9 and J usage is TRBJ2-1, with 7 bases fitting TRBD2. The CDR3 extends over 17 amino acids. CDR1 SEHNR and CDR2 FQNEAQ come from the germline V gene (reference sequence). The V segment lost 5 bases and the J segment 0 bases; nucleotides outside the gene matches: 10. This CDR3 reads CASSPWLAAPSYNEQFF. The DNA for the CDR3 is TGTGCCAGCAGCCCATGGCTAGCGGCCCCCTCCTACAATGAGCAGTTCTTC.

This clonotype was observed many times. This chain joins TRBV3-1 and TRBJ2-7; 7 bases match TRBD2. Germline-derived CDR1 and CDR2 are LGHDT and YNNKEL (reference sequence). The CDR3 has 13 amino acids. V shed 2 bases, J shed 6 bases, and the junction held 4 bases outside the gene matches. The chain's CDR3 is CASSQITGGEQYF. CDR3 nucleotides: TGTGCCAGCAGCCAAATAACGGGGGGCGAGCAGTACTTC.

This clonotype showed up just a few times. The J gene is TRBJ1-2, the V gene TRBV5-1; D is unresolved. This CDR3 spans 17 amino acids. Germline assignment: CDR1 SGHRS and CDR2 YFSETQ. Trimming left V 0 bases short and J 2 bases short, with 17 bases between. The CDR3 reads CASSLVGKELFNYGYTF. The DNA for the CDR3 is TGCGCCAGCAGCTTGGTCGGTAAGGAGCTTTTCAACTATGGCTACACCTTC.

In its sample, this clonotype was seen many times. The CDR3 coding sequence is TGTGCCAGCAGTGCCGGGACTAGCGGGATCTATGAGCAGTTCTTC. It encodes CASSAGTSGIYEQFF. The chain uses TRBV2 and TRBJ2-1; TRBD2 aligns across 13 bases. V trimming: 4 bases; J trimming: 8 bases; junction bases outside the gene matches: 5. Germline CDR1 is SNHLY and CDR2 is FYNNEI. The CDR3 runs 15 residues. Full variable domain (outside the CDR3, taken from reference TRBV2 and TRBJ2-1): EPEVTQTPSHQVTQMGQEVILRCVPISNHLYFYWYRQILGQKVEFLVSFYNNEISEKSEIFDDQFSVERPDGSNFTLKIRSTKLEDSAMYFCASSAGTSGIYEQFFGPGTRLTVL.

Ten or more counts support this clonotype. This chain connects TRBV5-1 to TRBJ2-1; tentative D call: TRBD2 (5 bases). From germline, CDR1 is SGHRS and CDR2 YFSETQ. This CDR3 is built from 15 residues. Trimming pared 5 bases from V and 6 bases from J, leaving 18 bases between. Here the CDR3 reads CASRPRTGSGNEQFF. CDR3 in DNA: TGCGCCAGCAGACCACGGACGGGATCTGGCAATGAGCAGTTCTTC.

V gene TRBV5-6 combines with J gene TRBJ1-5, with D uncertain. The CDR3 covers 15 residues. With 3 bases removed from V and 0 bases from J, the gap between germline ends came to 10 bases. Germline assignment: CDR1 SGHDT and CDR2 YYEEEE. For the CDR3, the DNA is TGTGCCAGCAGCTGGGGAATGTATAGCAATCAGCCCCAGCATTTT. It codes for CASSWGMYSNQPQHF.

The sample holds many counts of this clonotype. The rearrangement joins TRBV29-1 to TRBJ2-2, with 8 positions matching TRBD1. The V segment lost 5 bases and the J segment 6 bases; nucleotides outside the gene matches: 8. There are 14 residues in the CDR3. Germline V gives CDR1 SQVTM, CDR2 ANQGSEA. CDR3 nucleotides: TGCAGCGTTACCCGACAGGGGCTAGCCGGGGAGCTGTTTTTT. As protein: CSVTRQGLAGELFF.

The table lists this clonotype with many counts. This chain links TRBV5-1 with TRBJ1-3; D unclear. The germline V gene encodes CDR1 SGHRS and CDR2 YFSETQ. Trimming took off 0 bases at V and 0 bases at J, with 13 bases between the two ends. The CDR3 extends over 17 amino acids. CDR3 region: CASSLVGSSSSGNTIYF. CDR3 DNA: TGCGCCAGCAGCTTGGTCGGCAGTTCGAGCTCTGGAAACACCATATATTTT.

The chain uses TRBV4-1 and TRBJ2-2; tentative D call: TRBD1 (6 bases). V lost 0 bases and J lost 2, with 19 bases in between. There are 19 residues in the CDR3. Germline CDR1 is MGHRA and CDR2 is YSYEKL. The chain's CDR3 is CASSQERGSTDLNTGELFF. CDR3 bases: TGCGCCAGCAGCCAAGAAAGGGGGTCCACAGATCTTAACACCGGGGAGCTGTTTTTT.

The rearrangement uses TRBV6-1 and TRBJ2-1, with 8 bases matching TRBD2. CDR3 size: 15 residues. With V trimmed by 4 bases and J by 0 bases, 2 bases remained unmatched. CDR1 and CDR2 from the germline V gene are MNHNS and SASEGT. CDR3 nucleotide sequence: TGTGCCAGCAGTGGGAGCGGGAGCTCCTACAATGAGCAGTTCTTC. The encoded protein is CASSGSGSSYNEQFF.

This sequence joins TRBV19 and TRBJ2-1; D not certain. V lost 4 bases and J 0 bases, leaving 10 bases between the germline ends. Germline CDR1 and CDR2: LNHDA and SQIVND (reference sequence). The CDR3 is made up of 15 amino acids. This CDR3 is CASSKDPRSYNEQFF. In nucleotides, the CDR3 is TGTGCCAGTAGTAAGGACCCCCGCTCCTACAATGAGCAGTTCTTC.

This clonotype was recorded at least ten times. The rearrangement joins TRBV30 to TRBJ2-5, with TRBD2 matching over 9 bases. Germline CDR1 and CDR2: GTSNPN and SVGIG (reference sequence). The trim removed 4 bases at V and 4 bases at J, leaving 7 bases unmatched. The CDR3 covers 14 residues. The CDR3 protein is CAWTAGGLPETQYF. DNA for the CDR3: TGTGCCTGGACTGCGGGAGGGCTTCCAGAGACCCAGTACTTC. Together with reference TRBV30 and TRBJ2-5, the CDR3 gives the full variable domain: SQTIHQWPATLVQPVGSPLSLECTVEGTSNPNLYWYRQAAGRGLQLLFYSVGIGQISSEVPQNLSASRPQDRQFILSSKKLLLSDSGFYLCAWTAGGLPETQYFGPGTRLLVL.

Ten or more counts support this clonotype. This chain joins TRBV6-1 and TRBJ2-1; 7 positions match TRBD2. The CDR3 consists of 17 residues. The V gene's germline CDR1 is MNHNS and CDR2 SASEGT. The V and J ends lost 4 bases and 2 bases, in that order; junction bases with no gene match: 11. CDR3 protein: CASSAPLAGLAYNEQFF. In nucleotides, the CDR3 is TGTGCCAGCAGTGCCCCTTTAGCGGGCTTAGCCTACAATGAGCAGTTCTTC.

This clonotype has just a few counts. V is TRBV28 and J is TRBJ1-5; possibly TRBD1 for D (6 bases). This CDR3 region has 16 residues. The V gene's germline CDR1 is MDHEN and CDR2 SYDVKM. Trimming left V 3 bases short and J 3 bases short, with 15 bases between. CDR3 region: CASSFGFQGINQPQHF. The DNA for the CDR3 is TGTGCCAGCAGTTTTGGTTTCCAGGGGATCAATCAGCCCCAGCATTTT.

V and J are TRBV19 and TRBJ2-3; TRBD2 matches at 14 bases. V lost 7 bases and J lost 6; bases outside the gene matches: 9. CDR1 and CDR2 from the germline V gene are LNHDA and SQIVND (reference sequence). The length of the CDR3 is 16 residues. CDR3 in amino acids: CASTGTSGSLGDTQYF. The CDR3 region has the DNA TGTGCCAGTACTGGGACTAGCGGGAGTTTAGGGGATACGCAGTATTTT.

This clonotype was seen a few times. This chain links TRBV28 with TRBJ1-2, with D perhaps matching TRBD1 (5 bases). Trimming shortened V by 6 bases and J by 10 bases, and 15 bases separated the two germline ends. The CDR3 length is 12 residues. Looked up from germline, CDR1 is MDHEN and CDR2 is SYDVKM. CDR3 sequence reads: CASSWTSANYTF. CDR3 coding DNA: TGTGCCAGCAGCTGGACAAGCGCTAACTACACCTTC.

This clonotype was recorded many times. This sequence joins TRBV13 and TRBJ1-2; 8 bases are a match to TRBD1. Germline values: CDR1 PRHDT, CDR2 FYEKMQ (reference sequence). This CDR3 is 16 amino acids long. The V segment lost 0 bases and the J segment 2 bases; nucleotides outside the gene matches: 5. CDR3 in DNA: TGTGCCAGCAGCTTAGGCCCAGGGGGCGGAAACTATGGCTACACCTTC. Amino acids: CASSLGPGGGNYGYTF.

This clonotype was recorded many times. The chain employs TRBV10-3 and TRBJ2-5, with TRBD1 identical over 7 bases. This CDR3 is built from 14 residues. The germline gives CDR1 ENHRY, CDR2 SYGVKD. Germline trimming cut 6 bases from V and 5 bases from J; bases unmatched to any gene: 9. CDR3 residues: CAISRTGLLETQYF. CDR3 coding DNA: TGTGCCATCAGCCGGACAGGCCTTTTGGAGACCCAGTACTTC.

A few counts support this clonotype. The chain has TRBV24-1 and TRBJ2-3, with TRBD2 matching over 7 bases. The CDR3 runs to 14 residues. Trimming took 10 bases from V and 6 from J; bases not matched to a gene: 12. In germline, CDR1 is KGHDR, CDR2 SFDVKD. The CDR3 sequence is CATSPGGTGDTQYF. CDR3 nucleotide sequence: TGTGCCACTTCCCCGGGGGGAACCGGGGATACGCAGTATTTT.

This clonotype has at least ten counts. The J gene is TRBJ2-7, the V gene TRBV11-1; D gene ambiguous. V was clipped by 1 base and J by 3 bases, with 22 bases between them. This CDR3 is 18 amino acids long. Germline assignment: CDR1 SGHAT and CDR2 FQDESV (reference sequence). The CDR3 sequence is CASSLVVGPNPYHYEQYF. In DNA, the CDR3 is TGTGCCAGCAGCTTAGTCGTCGGCCCAAATCCTTATCACTACGAGCAGTACTTC.

This clonotype was picked up many times. The chain couples TRBV24-1 to TRBJ2-3; unclear D gene. The germline V gene has CDR1 KGHDR and CDR2 SFDVKD. The CDR3 is 13 amino acids. The V end was cut by 6 bases, the J end by 1 base, with 7 bases between. CDR3 residues: CATSSEGTDTQYF. CDR3 in DNA: TGTGCCACCAGTTCTGAGGGCACAGATACGCAGTATTTT.